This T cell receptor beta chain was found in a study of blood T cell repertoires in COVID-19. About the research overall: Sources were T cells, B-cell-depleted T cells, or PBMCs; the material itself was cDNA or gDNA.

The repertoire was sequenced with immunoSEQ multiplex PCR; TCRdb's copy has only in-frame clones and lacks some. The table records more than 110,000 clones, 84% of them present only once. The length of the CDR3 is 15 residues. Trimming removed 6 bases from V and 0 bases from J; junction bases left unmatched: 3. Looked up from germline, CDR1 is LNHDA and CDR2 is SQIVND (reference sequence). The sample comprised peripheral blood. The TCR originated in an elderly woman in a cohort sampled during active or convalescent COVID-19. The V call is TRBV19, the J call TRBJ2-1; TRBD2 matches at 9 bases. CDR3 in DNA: TGTGCCAGTAGGGAGCGGGGGGCCTCCTACAATGAGCAGTTCTTC. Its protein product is CASRERGASYNEQFF. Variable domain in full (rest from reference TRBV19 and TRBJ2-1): DGGITQSPKYLFRKEGQNVTLSCEQNLNHDAMYWYRQDPGQGLRLIYYSQIVNDFQKGDIAEGYSVSREKKESFPLTVTSAQKNPTAFYLCASRERGASYNEQFFGPGTRLTVL.